This T cell receptor (beta chain) was identified in a study of T cell changes during pregnancy in multiple sclerosis. Assay used: immunoSEQ multiplex PCR; TCRdb lists only in-frame clones, some missing. The sample yields around 63,000 clones, roughly 89% seen once. Germline CDR1 SNHLY, CDR2 FYNNEI. V lost 6 bases and J 4 bases, leaving 9 bases between the germline ends. The CDR3 extends over 13 amino acids. Material: peripheral blood, obtained after pregnancy. The V and J genes are TRBV2 and TRBJ2-2, with D perhaps TRBD1 (6 bases). This TCR was recovered from a female donor in good health, enrolled as a control in a pregnancy study. In DNA form, the CDR3 reads TGTGCCAGCAGGCTCAGGGGCACCGGGGAGCTGTTTTTT. Translation gives CASRLRGTGELFF.